The 19 T cell receptor beta chains below come from one sample, sequenced in a study of T cells in Graves' hyperthyroidism and ophthalmopathy. RNA transcripts yielded amplified TCR beta CDR3 regions. A first-round RT-PCR of the TCR CDR3 used the HTBI primer set. Each CDR3 protein gets one entry after TCRdb re-called the multiplex PCR reads with MiXCR. The table shows approximately 330,000 distinct CDR3 sequences, with roughly an eighth occurring only once. Material for sequencing was blood. These receptors were taken from a woman aged 35 to 49 with Graves' ophthalmopathy.

In its sample, this clonotype was seen a few times. The V gene is TRBV29-1, the J gene TRBJ1-4; D might be TRBD1 (5 bases). Trimming removed 7 bases from V and 0 bases from J, with 15 bases in between. The CDR3 loop spans 15 amino acids. Germline assignment: CDR1 SQVTM and CDR2 ANQGSEA. CDR3: CSAIRRGATNEKLFF. The DNA for the CDR3 is TGCAGCGCCATCCGGAGGGGTGCAACTAATGAAAAACTGTTTTTT.

This chain joins TRBV6-2 or TRBV6-3 and TRBJ2-7; D might be TRBD1 (7 bases). CDR1 and CDR2 from the germline V gene are MNHEY and SVGEGT. V lost 7 bases to trimming and J lost 4 bases, with 23 bases between them. This CDR3 has 16 amino acids. The CDR3 DNA follows: TGTGCCAGCAATCTCTATGCGGGGCTGGGACAGTACGAGCAGTACTTC. It codes for CASNLYAGLGQYEQYF.

This clonotype has a handful of counts. The chain links TRBV25-1 to TRBJ2-1; 8 bases match TRBD1. Trimming removed 5 bases from V and 4 bases from J; junction bases left unmatched: 10. This CDR3 contains 16 residues. Looked up from germline, CDR1 is MGHDK and CDR2 is SYGVNS. Here the CDR3 reads CASSKPGQGRYNEQFF. The CDR3, as DNA: TGTGCCAGCAGTAAACCAGGACAGGGTCGGTACAATGAGCAGTTCTTC.

This clonotype has a handful of counts. V usage is TRBV15 and J usage is TRBJ1-1, with 11 bases aligning to TRBD1. Germline V gene lookup returns CDR1 LNHNV and CDR2 YYDKDF (reference sequence). CDR3 length: 15 amino acids. After removal of 2 bases from V and 5 bases from J, the junction contained 4 bases not matched to a gene. The CDR3 here is CATSRRDRGFTEAFF. CDR3 in DNA: TGTGCCACCAGCAGACGGGACAGGGGGTTTACTGAAGCTTTCTTT.

The genes are TRBV24-1 and TRBJ2-7; maybe TRBD2 (5 bases). The germline V and J ends were trimmed by 4 bases and 4 bases, with 13 bases remaining between them. The CDR3 runs to 14 residues. Germline V CDR1 and CDR2: KGHDR, SFDVKD. This chain's CDR3 is CATSDNGESYEQYF. The DNA for the CDR3 is TGTGCCACCAGTGACAACGGGGAATCGTACGAGCAGTACTTC.

This clonotype has only a few counts. The CDR3 bases are TGTGCCAGCAGCTTACTCCCCCGAGCGGGAGGGGGTAATGAGCAGTTCTTC. Amino acid sequence: CASSLLPRAGGGNEQFF. The chain combines TRBV11-2 with TRBJ2-1, with 10 bases lining up with TRBD2. Trimming at V came to 2 bases and at J to 7 bases, leaving 11 bases not matched to a gene. Germline CDR1 reads SGHAT; CDR2 reads FQNNGV. The CDR3 totals 17 residues. Looking up the rest from reference TRBV11-2 and TRBJ2-1 gives the full variable domain: EAGVAQSPRYKIIEKRQSVAFWCNPISGHATLYWYQQILGQGPKLLIQFQNNGVVDDSQLPKDRFSAERLKGVDSTLKIQPAKLEDSAVYLCASSLLPRAGGGNEQFFGPGTRLTVL.

The chain recombines TRBV12-3 or TRBV12-4 with TRBJ2-5; 9 bases line up with TRBD1. The length of the CDR3 is 15 residues. Trimming removed 6 bases from V and 4 bases from J; junction bases left unmatched: 9. Here the CDR3 DNA reads TGTGCCAGCAGAAATACAGGGGGCGCGGGAGAGACCCAGTACTTC. Translation gives CASRNTGGAGETQYF.

This clonotype was counted a few times. The V call is TRBV19, the J call TRBJ2-7; 10 positions match TRBD2. This CDR3 contains 15 residues. After removal of 3 bases from V and 4 bases from J, the junction contained 6 bases not matched to a gene. CDR1 is LNHDA, CDR2 SQIVND, per germline (reference sequence). The DNA of the CDR3 is TGTGCCAGTAGTATTGGCCTAGCGGGGGAGTACGAGCAGTACTTC. Translated, it gives CASSIGLAGEYEQYF.

This clonotype was counted at least ten times. The V call is TRBV12-3 or TRBV12-4, the J call TRBJ2-7, with a tentative D call TRBD1 (6 bases). The V end lost 5 bases, the J end lost 2 bases, and 10 bases lay between the germline ends. CDR3 length: 13 amino acids. The CDR3 DNA sequence: TGTGCCAGCAGTGGGGACACAACCTACGAGCAGTACTTC. This sequence encodes CASSGDTTYEQYF.

This clonotype was detected many times. The chain uses TRBV7-2 and TRBJ1-4; D possibly corresponds to TRBD1 (5 bases). The germline CDR1 and CDR2 sequences are SGHTA and FQGNSA. The CDR3 covers 15 residues. V was trimmed by 5 bases and J by 11 bases, leaving 21 bases between them. The CDR3 bases are TGTGCCAGCAGCCAGCGGGGGGGAAGGCTGGAGAAACTGTTTTTT. Translating it yields CASSQRGGRLEKLFF.

This clonotype was observed a few times. The rearrangement links TRBV7-9 to TRBJ1-1; perhaps TRBD1 as D (5 bases). The germline gives CDR1 SEHNR, CDR2 FQNEAQ (reference sequence). The CDR3 loop spans 15 amino acids. V was shortened by 0 bases and J by 1 base, with 9 bases between the two germline ends. In DNA, the CDR3 is TGTGCCAGCAGCTTAGCAGGGGAGGGGAACACTGAAGCTTTCTTT. It encodes CASSLAGEGNTEAFF.

This clonotype was observed at least ten times. This sequence joins TRBV7-6 and TRBJ2-1, with D unclear. V was clipped by 5 bases and J by 0 bases, with 8 bases between them. The CDR3 covers 14 residues. Germline V gene sequence: CDR1 SGHVS, CDR2 FNYEAQ. The CDR3 DNA follows: TGTGCCAGCAGCCCCTATGGCTCCTACAATGAGCAGTTCTTC. It translates to CASSPYGSYNEQFF.

V gene TRBV5-1 combines with J gene TRBJ1-1; D is unclear. CDR3 size: 16 residues. Trimming cost V 0 bases and J 0 bases, with 12 bases left between them. CDR1 and CDR2 (germline): SGHRS, YFSETQ. CDR3 sequence (DNA): TGCGCCAGCAGCTTGGAGCATGCCCTTATGAACACTGAAGCTTTCTTT. The encoded protein is CASSLEHALMNTEAFF.

This clonotype was recorded at least ten times. This rearrangement joins TRBV20-1 to TRBJ2-7; 16 nucleotides align to TRBD2. This CDR3 spans 17 amino acids. After removal of 5 bases from V and 6 bases from J, the junction contained 13 bases not matched to a gene. Per the germline V gene, CDR1 is DFQATT and CDR2 is SNEGSKA (reference sequence). CDR3 in amino acids: CSAWGLAGGLSTREQYF. CDR3 in DNA: TGCAGTGCTTGGGGACTAGCGGGAGGGTTATCCACACGCGAGCAGTACTTC.

This clonotype showed up many times. The genes are TRBV12-3 or TRBV12-4 and TRBJ2-2; D call uncertain. Trimming cost V 8 bases and J 4 bases, with 5 bases left between them. The CDR3 runs to 11 residues. CDR3 coding DNA: TGTGCCAGCGAAATCACCGGGGAGCTGTTTTTT. It specifies CASEITGELFF.

This clonotype has only a few counts. The rearrangement links TRBV9 to TRBJ2-3, with 12 bases aligning to TRBD1. The trim removed 4 bases at V and 6 bases at J, leaving 6 bases unmatched. The CDR3 has 15 residues. CDR1 is SGDLS and CDR2 is YYNGEE in the germline V gene. CDR3 region: CASSIRDRGRDTQYF. The CDR3 nucleotides read TGTGCCAGCAGCATTCGGGACAGGGGGCGGGATACGCAGTATTTT. The full variable domain, completed using reference TRBV9 and TRBJ2-3, is DSGVTQTPKHLITATGQRVTLRCSPRSGDLSVYWYQQSLDQGLQFLIQYYNGEERAKGNILERFSAQQFPDLHSELNLSSLELGDSALYFCASSIRDRGRDTQYFGPGTRLTVL.

J is TRBJ1-2 and V is TRBV28, with a tentative D call TRBD1 (5 bases). V shed 3 bases and J shed 3 bases, with 8 bases lying between them. CDR1 and CDR2 from the germline V gene are MDHEN and SYDVKM. The CDR3 is 13 amino acids. The CDR3 nucleotides read TGTGCCAGCAGTTTTAGGGGATACTATGGCTACACCTTC. Translating gives CASSFRGYYGYTF.

The chain couples TRBV7-9 to TRBJ2-5; no reliable D call. The V gene's germline CDR1 is SEHNR and CDR2 FQNEAQ (reference sequence). V lost 3 bases and J lost 2, with 10 bases in between. CDR3 size: 14 residues. The CDR3 region has the DNA TGTGCCAGCAGCTTCGCCTCCCTTCAAGAGACCCAGTACTTC. It codes for CASSFASLQETQYF.

This clonotype was seen more than once but under ten times. This chain links TRBV3-1 with TRBJ2-3; 7 bases fit TRBD1. This CDR3 spans 15 amino acids. With 4 bases clipped from V and 3 bases from J, the junction kept 7 bases outside the gene matches. Per germline, CDR1 LGHDT and CDR2 YNNKEL (reference sequence). CDR3 loop: CASSRKGAATDTQYF. CDR3 bases: TGTGCCAGCAGCCGAAAGGGGGCTGCGACAGATACGCAGTATTTT.